This is a list of T cell receptor beta chains from one sample in a study of immune evolution from preneoplasia to lung adenocarcinoma. Produced via immunoSEQ multiplex PCR; TCRdb's table is partial and in-frame only. In the table there are 20,000 to 30,000 clones, approximately 74% of which are singletons. The material sequenced was FFPE invasive lung adenocarcinoma tissue. Receptor source: a person aged 55 to 75 with invasive lung adenocarcinoma. Some clones in this sample may be carry-over from other donors' samples. CDR3s include the opening cysteine and the closing phenylalanine or tryptophan. D genes are given only for firm matches. Part of the rows lack a size; the others show once, few, many or a class for expanded clones.

CDR3nt,CDR3aa,len,j_gene,abundance,v_gene,d_gene
TGCGCCAGCAGCTCTTACGGGGGTAGCGGTATCACAGATACGCAGTATTTT,CASSSYGGSGITDTQYF,17,TRBJ2-3,.,TRBV5-1,.
TGTGCCAGCAGCTTGGGTGGCAGGTTACAAGAGACCCAGTACTTC,CASSLGGRLQETQYF,15,TRBJ2-5,.,TRBV5-5,.
TGTGCCACCAGCAGAGATAACAGGGGCACATGGGTTCAGCCCCAGCGTTTT,CATSRDNRGTWVQPQRF,17,TRBJ1-5,.,TRBV15,TRBD1
TGTGCCAGCACCCCCCGGGCAGGCGGTTTGTACGAGCAGTACTTC,CASTPRAGGLYEQYF,15,TRBJ2-7,.,TRBV7-2,.
TGTGCCAGCAGCCCATTCAACTACCATGGAACAGTAGAGCAGTTCTTC,CASSPFNYHGTVEQFF,16,TRBJ2-1,.,TRBV11-2,.
TGTGCCAGCAGTTACAACCCGCAAACCTACGCTTTCTTT,CASSYNPQTYAFF,13,TRBJ1-1,.,TRBV6-5,.
TGTGCCAGCCTGCTGGGGACTAGCGGGAGTACAGATACGCAGTATTTT,CASLLGTSGSTDTQYF,16,TRBJ2-3,.,TRBV18,TRBD2
TGTGCCAGTAGTATAGATCGGGCCCTGAACACTGAAGCTTTCTTT,CASSIDRALNTEAFF,15,TRBJ1-1,.,TRBV19,.
TGTGCCAGTAGTATGGGCCGAGCTGAAGCTTTCTTT,CASSMGRAEAFF,12,TRBJ1-1,few,TRBV19,.
TGTGCCAGCAGCTTAGGGCCGAGCTCCTACGAGCAGTACTTC,CASSLGPSSYEQYF,14,TRBJ2-7,.,TRBV7-2,.
TGCGCCAGCAGCCGGACTAGCGGGAGCCCCGGGGAGCTGTTTTTT,CASSRTSGSPGELFF,15,TRBJ2-2,.,TRBV5-1,TRBD2
TGCGCCAGCAGCTTGGCCACCGGGGCCCTGGGCACTGAAGCTTTCTTT,CASSLATGALGTEAFF,16,TRBJ1-1,.,TRBV5-1,.
TGTGCCAGCAGCTCCTATTGGGCCAACGTCCTGACTTTC,CASSSYWANVLTF,13,TRBJ2-6,.,TRBV5-5,.
TGCGCCAGCAGTCAATTATTAGCGGGAGTGGCCGAGCAGTACTTC,CASSQLLAGVAEQYF,15,TRBJ2-7,.,TRBV23-1,TRBD2
TGTGCCAGCAATGAAAGGGACACTGAAGCTTTCTTT,CASNERDTEAFF,12,TRBJ1-1,once,TRBV6-1,.
TGTGCCAGCACCGGAACCGGGACAGGGAATGAAAAACTGTTTTTT,CASTGTGTGNEKLFF,15,TRBJ1-4,.,TRBV4-2,TRBD1
TGTGCCAGCAGCGGAAGGAAAGGGTATCGAGAAAAACTGTTTTTT,CASSGRKGYREKLFF,15,TRBJ1-4,.,TRBV6-1,.
TGTGCCAGCAGCTCCCTCCCGAACACAGATACGCAGTATTTT,CASSSLPNTDTQYF,14,TRBJ2-3,.,TRBV7-3,.
TGCGCCAGCAGCCCAGGGCCCGCAGAAAAACTGTTTTTT,CASSPGPAEKLFF,13,TRBJ1-4,.,TRBV5-1,.
TGTGCCATCAGCGGTCCTGCGGGGGATACGCAGTATTTT,CAISGPAGDTQYF,13,TRBJ2-3,.,TRBV10-3,.
TGTGCCAGCAGTGCCCAGTGGACTAGCGGGAGTAACGAGCAGTACTTC,CASSAQWTSGSNEQYF,16,TRBJ2-7,.,TRBV6-1,TRBD2
TGTGCCAGCAGCTTAGCCGGGGCATCTTCTGGAAACACCATATATTTT,CASSLAGASSGNTIYF,16,TRBJ1-3,once,TRBV7-2,.
TGTGCCAGCAGCTTAGCAGGGGGCAACACTGAAGCTTTCTTT,CASSLAGGNTEAFF,14,TRBJ1-1,.,TRBV7-2,TRBD1
TGTGCCAGCTCCCCCGCGGGGGAGTGGCGGTACTTC,CASSPAGEWRYF,12,TRBJ2-7,.,TRBV18,TRBD2
TGTGCCAGCAGTCCCACCTGGGGGGACCCTACTTACGAGCAGTACTTC,CASSPTWGDPTYEQYF,16,TRBJ2-7,.,TRBV28,.
TGTGCCAGCAGTTTTGTGGCGGGAGACGGTAATGAGCAGTTCTTC,CASSFVAGDGNEQFF,15,TRBJ2-1,medium-sized,TRBV5-4,TRBD2
TGTGCCAGCAGCTTGGCCGGTCAGAAAAACACTGAAGCTTTCTTT,CASSLAGQKNTEAFF,15,TRBJ1-1,.,TRBV5-5,.
TGTGCCAGCAGCTTAGAAGGTCTGGATTCAAACTACGAGCAGTACTTC,CASSLEGLDSNYEQYF,16,TRBJ2-7,.,TRBV13,.
TGTGCCTGGAGTGCAGGGGCGCGGAAGTACAATGAGCAGTTCTTC,CAWSAGARKYNEQFF,15,TRBJ2-1,.,TRBV30,.
TGTGCCAGCAGCTTCTTCCGTGGAGAGTCAGGGGAGCTGTTTTTT,CASSFFRGESGELFF,15,TRBJ2-2,.,TRBV11-2,.
TGTGCCAGCAGCCCCCTAGCGGGAGCGCGGGAGACCCAGTACTTC,CASSPLAGARETQYF,15,TRBJ2-5,.,TRBV6-1,TRBD2
TGCGCCAGCAGCTTGGGATCGGGGGGCCCTAACTATGGCTACACCTTC,CASSLGSGGPNYGYTF,16,TRBJ1-2,.,TRBV5-1,.
TGCGCCAGCAGCTTGGAGGCAGGTTCTAGGGAGACCCAGTACTTC,CASSLEAGSRETQYF,15,TRBJ2-5,.,TRBV5-1,.
TGCGCCAGCAGCCCTTACCTAGCGGGAGAAGTTAACGAGCAGTACTTC,CASSPYLAGEVNEQYF,16,TRBJ2-7,.,TRBV5-1,TRBD2
TGTGCCAGCAGCATGGGACAGGGTATCTATCAGCCCCAGCATTTT,CASSMGQGIYQPQHF,15,TRBJ1-5,.,TRBV11-2,TRBD1
TGCAGTGCTAGAGCGAACTACGAGCAGTACTTC,CSARANYEQYF,11,TRBJ2-7,.,TRBV20-1,.
TGTGCCAGCAGCGTAACAGGGAGCGGTGGGGCCAACGTCCTGACTTTC,CASSVTGSGGANVLTF,16,TRBJ2-6,.,TRBV9,.
TGCGCCAGCAGCTCGGTAACTAGCACAGATACGCAGTATTTT,CASSSVTSTDTQYF,14,TRBJ2-3,.,TRBV5-1,.
TGTGCCAGCAGCTTAGCGTCCGGGGGGGCGGACATTCAGTACTTC,CASSLASGGADIQYF,15,TRBJ2-4,.,TRBV7-9,TRBD2
TGTGCCAGCAGCCTCAAGGGACGAAACTCTGGAAACACCATATATTTT,CASSLKGRNSGNTIYF,16,TRBJ1-3,.,TRBV6-6,.
TGCGCCAGCAGCCCGCAAGGCCGGGATTGGTATGAGCAGTTCTTC,CASSPQGRDWYEQFF,15,TRBJ2-1,.,TRBV5-1,.